Presented here are 20 T cell receptor beta chains from one specimen sequenced in a study of cytomegalovirus exposure and HLA in healthy donors. PCR involved 60 Vbeta and 13 Jbeta primers. This table comes from immunoSEQ multiplex PCR, and its TCRdb copy is limited to in-frame clones, with some not included. This table has 150,000 or so clones, less than 90% appearing once. The sample consisted of PBMCs. The receptors were gathered from a woman younger than 30 in good health and CMV-seronegative.

The V gene is TRBV28, the J gene TRBJ2-5; TRBD1 aligns across 7 bases. V lost 5 bases, J lost 4 bases, and 7 bases stayed unmatched. This CDR3 spans 14 amino acids. Germline CDR1 is MDHEN and CDR2 is SYDVKM. This chain's CDR3 is CASSKGALGETQYF. The DNA for the CDR3 is TGTGCCAGCAGTAAGGGGGCGCTTGGAGAGACCCAGTACTTC.

This clone has a single count. The rearrangement joins TRBV19 to TRBJ1-2; 7 bases fit TRBD1. The CDR3 is 14 amino acids. Germline trimming cut 6 bases from V and 2 bases from J; bases unmatched to any gene: 6. CDR1 and CDR2 (germline): LNHDA, SQIVND (reference sequence). This chain's CDR3 is CASSGQAGNYGYTF. CDR3 nucleotide sequence: TGTGCCAGTAGCGGACAGGCGGGGAACTATGGCTACACCTTC.

V is TRBV27 and J is TRBJ2-1; D ambiguous. The germline gives CDR1 MNHEY, CDR2 SMNVEV (reference sequence). This CDR3 has 13 residues. Trimming left V 2 bases short and J 8 bases short, with 10 bases between. CDR3 DNA: TGTGCCAGCAGTTTAAACTTCCGATATGAGCAGTTCTTC. Protein: CASSLNFRYEQFF.

This rearrangement joins TRBV29-1 to TRBJ2-7; D possibly corresponds to TRBD2 (6 bases). The germline V and J ends were trimmed by 0 bases and 3 bases, with 9 bases remaining between them. Germline loops: CDR1 SQVTM, CDR2 ANQGSEA. This CDR3 contains 13 residues. CDR3 DNA sequence: TGCAGCGTTGAAGAGGAGGGCCGCTACGAGCAGTACTTC. Protein sequence: CSVEEEGRYEQYF.

J is TRBJ2-2 and V is TRBV5-1; D might be TRBD2 (6 bases). This CDR3 comprises 13 residues. Germline V lookup: CDR1 SGHRS, CDR2 YFSETQ. V dropped 4 bases and J dropped 6 bases, with 10 bases sitting between them. The CDR3 DNA reads TGCGCCAGCAGCAGACTAGACGCCGGGGAGCTGTTTTTT. Residues: CASSRLDAGELFF.

The V call is TRBV20-1, the J call TRBJ2-3; D perhaps matches TRBD2 (5 bases). This CDR3 has 11 residues. The germline V gene encodes CDR1 DFQATT and CDR2 SNEGSKA (reference sequence). The ends were cut back, 5 bases at V and 8 bases at J, with 11 bases in the middle. The CDR3 bases are TGCAGTGCTCTGCAAGGAGGTACGCAGTATTTT. Protein product: CSALQGGTQYF.

The genes are TRBV9 and TRBJ2-2; 9 nucleotides match TRBD2. The CDR3 is 15 residues long. The V segment lost 3 bases and the J segment 5 bases; nucleotides outside the gene matches: 5. In germline, CDR1 is SGDLS, CDR2 YYNGEE. The CDR3, as DNA: TGTGCCAGCAGCGAGGCTAGCGGGGTGACCGGGGAGCTGTTTTTT. Protein product: CASSEASGVTGELFF.

The sample holds one count of this clone. The V gene is TRBV7-9, the J gene TRBJ1-5; weak D call: TRBD1 (5 bases). V gave up 3 bases and J gave up 7 bases, with 16 bases separating them. The germline V gene has CDR1 SEHNR and CDR2 FQNEAQ (reference sequence). The CDR3 loop spans 15 amino acids. The CDR3 spells CASSLSREVDQPQHF. In nucleotides, the CDR3 is TGTGCCAGCAGCTTGTCCAGGGAGGTTGACCAGCCCCAGCATTTT.

The chain links TRBV5-4 to TRBJ2-5, with 11 nucleotides matching TRBD1. The V segment lost 4 bases and the J segment 7 bases; nucleotides outside the gene matches: 9. The V gene's germline CDR1 is SGHNT and CDR2 YYREEE (reference sequence). The CDR3 covers 15 residues. Here the CDR3 DNA reads TGTGCCAGCAGCCCCGGACAGGGGGCCCAAAGGACCCAGTACTTC. Translated: CASSPGQGAQRTQYF.

The chain has TRBV5-5 and TRBJ2-7; 10 bases match TRBD1. Germline CDR1 is SGHKS and CDR2 is YYEKEE (reference sequence). V lost 1 base, J lost 5 bases, and 6 bases stayed unmatched. The length of the CDR3 is 15 residues. CDR3 in amino acids: CASSLSGQGYHEQYF. The CDR3 DNA sequence: TGTGCCAGCAGCTTGTCGGGACAGGGGTATCACGAGCAGTACTTC.

The rearrangement links TRBV6-6 to TRBJ1-5; D is possibly TRBD1 (5 bases). Per germline, CDR1 MNHNY and CDR2 SVGAGI (reference sequence). CDR3 length: 13 amino acids. V was cut by 8 bases and J by 8 bases, with 16 bases left in between. For the CDR3, the DNA is TGTGCCAGCCTGGGGCAGGCGCGCGAGCCCCAGCATTTT. Residues: CASLGQAREPQHF.

This chain links TRBV19 with TRBJ1-5, with TRBD1 as a possible D gene (6 bases). With 4 bases removed from V and 6 bases from J, the gap between germline ends came to 16 bases. There are 15 residues in the CDR3. Per the germline V gene, CDR1 is LNHDA and CDR2 is SQIVND (reference sequence). This chain's CDR3 is CASSTGEGGVQPQHF. CDR3 coding DNA: TGTGCCAGTAGTACAGGGGAAGGGGGGGTTCAGCCCCAGCATTTT.

The genes are TRBV6-5 and TRBJ2-1; 9 bases are shared with TRBD1. Germline lookup yields CDR1 MNHEY and CDR2 SVGAGI. This CDR3 is built from 15 residues. V lost 5 bases to trimming and J lost 9 bases; unmatched junction nucleotides: 11. CDR3 amino acids: CASSVSPGQGAEQFF. The CDR3 DNA sequence: TGTGCCAGCAGTGTGTCTCCGGGACAGGGAGCTGAGCAGTTCTTC.

This clone appeared once. V is TRBV25-1 and J is TRBJ1-1; maybe TRBD1 (5 bases). V was cut by 6 bases and J by 8 bases, with 10 bases left in between. This CDR3 contains 11 residues. The germline V gene encodes CDR1 MGHDK and CDR2 SYGVNS. The CDR3 DNA reads TGTGCCAGCAGCCTGGGGGGAGAAGCTTTCTTT. This sequence encodes CASSLGGEAFF. Looking up the rest from reference TRBV25-1 and TRBJ1-1 gives the full variable domain: EADIYQTPRYLVIGTGKKITLECSQTMGHDKMYWYQQDPGMELHLIHYSYGVNSTEKGDLSSESTVSRIRTEHFPLTLESARPSHTSQYLCASSLGGEAFFGQGTRLTVV.

CDR3 in amino acids: CASSPGLAGGDTQYF. In DNA, the CDR3 is TGTGCCAGCAGCCCGGGACTAGCGGGGGGGGATACGCAGTATTTT. V usage is TRBV6-6 and J usage is TRBJ2-3; 16 nucleotides align to TRBD2. V shed 6 bases and J 6 bases; nucleotides not matched to a gene: 3. The length of the CDR3 is 15 residues. CDR1 MNHNY and CDR2 SVGAGI come from the germline V gene (reference sequence).

The chain employs TRBV28 and TRBJ1-5, with TRBD1 as a possible D gene (6 bases). CDR1 and CDR2 (germline): MDHEN, SYDVKM. The CDR3 runs 17 residues. The V gene lost 6 bases and the J gene lost 0 bases, with 18 bases spanning the gap. DNA of the CDR3: TGTGCCAGCAGGCTTCAGGGGCGCGCCGATAGCAATCAGCCCCAGCATTTT. Encoded protein: CASRLQGRADSNQPQHF. Full variable domain (rest looked up from reference TRBV28 and TRBJ1-5): DVKVTQSSRYLVKRTGEKVFLECVQDMDHENMFWYRQDPGLGLRLIYFSYDVKMKEKGDIPEGYSVSREKKERFSLILESASTNQTSMYLCASRLQGRADSNQPQHFGDGTRLSIL.

The rearrangement uses TRBV7-9 and TRBJ2-1; 8 bases fit TRBD1. Trimming cost V 3 bases and J 3 bases; bases outside gene matches: 4. This CDR3 region has 15 residues. The V gene's germline CDR1 is SEHNR and CDR2 FQNEAQ (reference sequence). The CDR3 nucleotides read TGTGCCAGCAGCTTCCGACAGGGGCACTACAATGAGCAGTTCTTC. This codes for CASSFRQGHYNEQFF.

The chain links TRBV6-4 to TRBJ2-3; 12 nucleotides line up with TRBD2. CDR3 length: 14 residues. J was trimmed by 4 bases and V by 5 bases; bases with no gene match: 1. Germline values: CDR1 MRHNA, CDR2 SNTAGT. CDR3 DNA sequence: TGTGCCAGCAGTCTAGCGGGGGGGGCAGATACGCAGTATTTT. The encoded protein is CASSLAGGADTQYF.

The V call is TRBV28, the J call TRBJ2-3, with TRBD2 matching 7 bases. The J segment lost 2 bases and the V segment lost 5 bases, leaving 4 bases of the junction unmatched. The length of the CDR3 is 14 residues. Per germline, CDR1 MDHEN and CDR2 SYDVKM. Here the CDR3 reads CASSVSGTTDTQYF. CDR3 DNA sequence: TGTGCCAGCAGTGTAAGCGGGACCACAGATACGCAGTATTTT.

This clone appeared a few times. This CDR3 is also generated by other DNA sequences in the sample. This rearrangement joins TRBV5-1 to TRBJ1-1; D unresolved. This CDR3 is built from 13 residues. V gave up 2 bases and J gave up 1 base, with 6 bases separating them. From germline, CDR1 is SGHRS and CDR2 YFSETQ. CDR3: CASSLGGNTEAFF. The CDR3 DNA reads TGCGCCAGCAGCTTAGGAGGGAACACTGAAGCTTTCTTT.